The subject of this entry is one T cell receptor beta chain. Its antigen is not identified. The sample comes from a study of cytomegalovirus exposure and HLA in healthy donors. The study, taken as a whole, reports: In an earlier analysis, productive rearrangement rates for most beta V segments clustered near 87% or 30%. The study had only CMV serostatus as immune exposure information.

From germline, CDR1 is SGHAT and CDR2 FQNNGV. The CDR3 covers 14 residues. The V and J ends lost 3 bases and 6 bases, in that order; junction bases with no gene match: 6. Both 60 Vbeta primers and 13 Jbeta primers went into the PCR. Libraries were prepared by immunoSEQ multiplex PCR; TCRdb keeps only in-frame clonotypes and omits some of them. The sample records 150,000 to 200,000 clones, approximately 75% being singletons. This TCR came from a girl aged 5 to 17 in good health and CMV-seronegative. Material for sequencing was PBMCs. The V and J genes are TRBV11-2 and TRBJ1-2; 8 nucleotides match TRBD1. CDR3 amino acids: CASSFVRGPDGYTF. For the CDR3, the DNA is TGTGCCAGCAGCTTTGTCAGGGGGCCTGATGGCTACACCTTC.